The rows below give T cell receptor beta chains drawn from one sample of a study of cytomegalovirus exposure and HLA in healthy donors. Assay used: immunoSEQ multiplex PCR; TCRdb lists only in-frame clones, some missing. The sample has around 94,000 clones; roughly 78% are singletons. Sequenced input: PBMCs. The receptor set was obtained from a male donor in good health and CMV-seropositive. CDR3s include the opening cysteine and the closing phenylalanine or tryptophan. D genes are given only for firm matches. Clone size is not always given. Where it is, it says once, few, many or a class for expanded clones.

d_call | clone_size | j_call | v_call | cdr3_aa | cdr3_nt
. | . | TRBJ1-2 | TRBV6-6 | CASFVGGAGYGYTF | TGTGCCAGCTTCGTGGGGGGGGCTGGCTATGGCTACACCTTC
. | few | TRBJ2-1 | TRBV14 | CASSHQTGPLSYNEQFF | TGTGCCAGCAGCCACCAGACAGGCCCCCTTTCCTACAATGAGCAGTTCTTC
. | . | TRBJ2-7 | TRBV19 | CASSIDSSYEQYF | TGTGCCAGTAGTATCGACAGCTCCTACGAGCAGTACTTC
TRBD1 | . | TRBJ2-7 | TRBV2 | CASRDRDRVTYEQYF | TGTGCCAGCAGGGACCGGGACAGGGTTACCTACGAGCAGTACTTC
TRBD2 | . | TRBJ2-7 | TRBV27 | CASRETSGRGEQYF | TGTGCCAGCCGAGAGACTAGCGGGAGAGGCGAGCAGTACTTC
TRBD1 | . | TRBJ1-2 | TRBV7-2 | CASSSHRDSTYGYTF | TGTGCCAGCAGCTCCCACCGGGACAGCACCTATGGCTACACCTTC
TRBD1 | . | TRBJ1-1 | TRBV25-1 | CASRGQGMNTEAFF | TGTGCCAGCAGAGGACAGGGGATGAACACTGAAGCTTTCTTT
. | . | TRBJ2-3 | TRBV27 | CASSRDGTSTDTQYF | TGTGCCAGCAGCCGGGACGGGACTAGCACAGATACGCAGTATTTT
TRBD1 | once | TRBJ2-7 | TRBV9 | CASSEGQGAINEQYF | TGTGCCAGCAGCGAGGGACAGGGGGCTATCAACGAGCAGTACTTC
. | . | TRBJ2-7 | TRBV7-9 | CASSLEHHEQYF | TGTGCCAGCAGCTTAGAGCATCATGAGCAGTACTTC
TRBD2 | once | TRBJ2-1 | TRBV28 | CASFLAGGPNEQFF | TGTGCCAGCTTCTTAGCGGGGGGGCCAAATGAGCAGTTCTTC
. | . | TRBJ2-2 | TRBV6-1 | CASSEGGANTGELFF | TGTGCCAGCAGTGAAGGAGGCGCGAACACCGGGGAGCTGTTTTTT
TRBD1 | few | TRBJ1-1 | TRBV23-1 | CASSQGQGHTEAFF | TGCGCCAGCAGTCAAGGACAGGGGCACACTGAAGCTTTCTTT
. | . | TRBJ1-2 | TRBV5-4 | CASSFRGNGYTF | TGTGCCAGCAGCTTTCGGGGAAACGGCTACACCTTC
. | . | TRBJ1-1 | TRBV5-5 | CASSPPTRASEAFF | TGTGCCAGCAGCCCCCCGACGCGGGCCTCTGAAGCTTTCTTT
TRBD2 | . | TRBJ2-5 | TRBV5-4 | CASSLGTSGRAQETQYF | TGTGCCAGCAGCTTGGGGACTAGCGGGAGGGCCCAAGAGACCCAGTACTTC
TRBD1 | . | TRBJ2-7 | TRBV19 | CASRPDRGSEQYF | TGTGCCAGTAGACCGGACAGGGGGTCCGAGCAGTACTTC
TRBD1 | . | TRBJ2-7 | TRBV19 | CASSTIGTARRQYF | TGTGCCAGTAGCACTATCGGGACAGCGCGAAGGCAGTACTTC
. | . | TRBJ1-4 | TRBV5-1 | CASSLNGGAEKLFF | TGCGCCAGCAGCTTAAACGGGGGAGCTGAAAAACTGTTTTTT
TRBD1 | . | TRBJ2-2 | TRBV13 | CASSPGTGGITGELFF | TGTGCCAGCAGCCCTGGGACAGGGGGCATCACCGGGGAGCTGTTTTTT
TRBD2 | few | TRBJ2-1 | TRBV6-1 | CASSELAGDYNEQFF | TGTGCCAGCAGTGAACTAGCGGGAGACTACAATGAGCAGTTCTTC
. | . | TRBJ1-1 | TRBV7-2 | CASSFLGVTEAFF | TGTGCCAGCAGCTTTCTTGGAGTAACTGAAGCTTTCTTT
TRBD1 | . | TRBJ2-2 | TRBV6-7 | CASSRTRDRSNTGELFF | TGTGCCAGCAGTCGGACTCGGGACAGGTCGAACACCGGGGAGCTGTTTTTT
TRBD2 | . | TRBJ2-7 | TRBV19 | CASSSPGRGGSYEQYF | TGTGCCAGTAGTTCCCCGGGCCGGGGGGGCTCCTACGAGCAGTACTTC
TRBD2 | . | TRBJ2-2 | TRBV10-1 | CASRRPSGRRLAGELFF | TGCGCCAGCAGGCGCCCTAGCGGGAGGAGGTTGGCCGGGGAGCTGTTTTTT
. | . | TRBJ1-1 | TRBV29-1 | CSVADSPEAFF | TGCAGCGTCGCTGACAGCCCAGAAGCTTTCTTT
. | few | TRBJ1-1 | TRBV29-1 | CSVLERYSQAFF | TGCAGCGTGCTCGAGAGGTACTCTCAAGCTTTCTTT
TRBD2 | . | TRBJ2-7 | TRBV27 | CASSARSGSYEQYF | TGTGCCAGCAGTGCCCGCAGCGGGAGTTACGAGCAGTACTTC
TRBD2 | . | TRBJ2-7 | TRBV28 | CASRLRRGAQGDEQYF | TGTGCCAGCAGACTTCGGCGGGGGGCCCAAGGAGACGAGCAGTACTTC
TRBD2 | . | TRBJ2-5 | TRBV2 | CASRTGLAGAQETQYF | TGTGCCAGCAGGACCGGACTAGCGGGGGCCCAAGAGACCCAGTACTTC
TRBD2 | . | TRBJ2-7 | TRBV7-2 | CASSKTSGPTYEQYF | TGTGCCAGCAGCAAAACTAGCGGGCCAACCTACGAGCAGTACTTC
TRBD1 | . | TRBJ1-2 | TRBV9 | CASSARMEGQGVHGYTF | TGTGCCAGCAGCGCGAGGATGGAGGGACAGGGTGTTCATGGCTACACCTTC
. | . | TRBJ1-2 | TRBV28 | CASSFQNNYGYTF | TGTGCCAGCAGTTTCCAAAATAACTATGGCTACACCTTC
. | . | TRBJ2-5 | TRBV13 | CASSRERVETQYF | TGTGCCAGCAGCCGCGAACGAGTGGAGACCCAGTACTTC
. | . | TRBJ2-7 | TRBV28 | CASSQFRAGYEQYF | TGTGCCAGCAGCCAGTTCAGGGCCGGCTACGAGCAGTACTTC
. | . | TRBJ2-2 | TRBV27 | CASKHTTGELFF | TGTGCCAGCAAGCATACGACCGGGGAGCTGTTTTTT
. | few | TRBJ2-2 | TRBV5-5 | CASSLAPGNTGELFF | TGTGCCAGCAGCTTGGCCCCAGGGAACACCGGGGAGCTGTTTTTT
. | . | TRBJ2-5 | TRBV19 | CASSMAGTGKETQYF | TGTGCCAGTAGTATGGCAGGGACTGGAAAAGAGACCCAGTACTTC
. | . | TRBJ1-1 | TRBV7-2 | CASSLGGYAEAFF | TGTGCCAGCAGCTTAGGAGGGTACGCTGAAGCTTTCTTT
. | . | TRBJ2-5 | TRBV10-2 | CASSEGLNGETQYF | TGCGCCAGCAGTGAAGGACTAAATGGGGAGACCCAGTACTTC
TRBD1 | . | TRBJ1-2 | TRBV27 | CASSLSAAGGSYGYTF | TGTGCCAGCAGTTTATCGGCGGCAGGGGGCAGCTATGGCTACACCTTC
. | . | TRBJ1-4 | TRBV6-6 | CASSYYGGPSEKLFF | TGTGCCAGCAGTTACTACGGGGGGCCGTCTGAAAAACTGTTTTTT
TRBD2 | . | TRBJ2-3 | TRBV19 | CASIASGLSTDTQYF | TGTGCCAGTATTGCTAGCGGGCTTAGCACAGATACGCAGTATTTT
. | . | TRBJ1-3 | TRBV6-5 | CASSYSWTAGNTIYF | TGTGCCAGCAGTTACTCTTGGACAGCCGGAAACACCATATATTTT
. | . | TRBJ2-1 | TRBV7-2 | CASSYEMSSYNEQFF | TGTGCCAGCAGCTACGAAATGAGCTCCTACAATGAGCAGTTCTTC
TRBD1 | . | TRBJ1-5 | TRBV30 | CAWNSGTAYQPQHF | TGTGCCTGGAATTCAGGGACAGCGTATCAGCCCCAGCATTTT
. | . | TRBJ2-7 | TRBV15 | CATSGERAGQRRKEQYF | TGTGCCACCAGCGGAGAAAGGGCGGGACAGCGAAGAAAAGAGCAGTACTTC